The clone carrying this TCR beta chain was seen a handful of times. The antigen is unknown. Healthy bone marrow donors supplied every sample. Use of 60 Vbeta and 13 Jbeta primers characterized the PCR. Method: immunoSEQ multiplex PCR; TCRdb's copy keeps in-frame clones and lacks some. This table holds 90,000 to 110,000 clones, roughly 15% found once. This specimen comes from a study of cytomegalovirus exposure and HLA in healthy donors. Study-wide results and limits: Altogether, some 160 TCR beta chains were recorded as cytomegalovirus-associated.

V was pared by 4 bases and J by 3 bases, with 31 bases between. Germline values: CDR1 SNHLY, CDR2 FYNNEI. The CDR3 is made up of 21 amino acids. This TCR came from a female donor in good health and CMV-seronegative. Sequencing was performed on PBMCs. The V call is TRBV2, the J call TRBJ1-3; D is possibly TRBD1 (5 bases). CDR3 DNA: TGTGCCAGCAGTGGGGGGACTTGGGGACGGATCCAAGGGAGGTATGGAAACACCATATATTTT. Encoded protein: CASSGGTWGRIQGRYGNTIYF.